Below, 29 T cell receptor beta chains from the same sample are listed, as sequenced in a study of blood T cell repertoires in COVID-19. Clones were read by immunoSEQ multiplex PCR, and TCRdb kept only the in-frame ones, dropping some. The sample lists over 85,000 clones; over 65% were seen once. The specimen sequenced was peripheral blood. The origin of the receptors is a woman aged 80 or over with acute or convalescent COVID-19.

This clone was counted only a few times. The rearrangement links TRBV28 to TRBJ1-5; D is unresolved. Trimming cost V 3 bases and J 0 bases, with 9 bases left between them. CDR1 and CDR2 (germline): MDHEN, SYDVKM. This CDR3 region has 15 residues. The CDR3 spells CASSFGGYSNQPQHF. The CDR3 DNA sequence: TGTGCCAGCAGTTTTGGAGGGTATAGCAATCAGCCCCAGCATTTT.

V gene TRBV7-2 combines with J gene TRBJ2-3; D unresolved. Deletions cut 5 bases from V and 7 bases from J, with 10 bases between. This CDR3 has 12 amino acids. Germline-derived CDR1 and CDR2 are SGHTA and FQGNSA. The CDR3: CASSLDKNTQYF. CDR3 coding DNA: TGTGCCAGCAGCCTCGACAAGAATACGCAGTATTTT.

This rearrangement joins TRBV5-5 to TRBJ2-3; 9 bases are shared with TRBD1. The germline gives CDR1 SGHKS, CDR2 YYEKEE (reference sequence). Trimming at V came to 4 bases and at J to 3 bases, leaving 6 bases not matched to a gene. The CDR3 is 15 residues long. The CDR3 reads CASSPEGQGTDTQYF. CDR3 bases: TGTGCCAGCAGCCCGGAGGGACAGGGAACAGATACGCAGTATTTT.

The chain combines TRBV30 with TRBJ2-7, with a weak D call TRBD1 (5 bases). Per germline, CDR1 GTSNPN and CDR2 SVGIG (reference sequence). The CDR3 is 11 amino acids. Trimming stripped 4 bases from V and 4 bases from J, with 8 bases between. Here the CDR3 DNA reads TGTGCCTGGATCGGACATTACGAGCAGTACTTC. Translation gives CAWIGHYEQYF. Full variable domain (remainder filled in from reference TRBV30 and TRBJ2-7): SQTIHQWPATLVQPVGSPLSLECTVEGTSNPNLYWYRQAAGRGLQLLFYSVGIGQISSEVPQNLSASRPQDRQFILSSKKLLLSDSGFYLCAWIGHYEQYFGPGTRLTVT.

The chain couples TRBV27 to TRBJ1-1; 7 bases align to TRBD1. Germline CDR1 MNHEY, CDR2 SMNVEV (reference sequence). The CDR3 runs to 15 residues. Losses at the gene ends were 6 bases for V and 5 bases for J; bases not matched to a gene: 12. The CDR3 sequence is CASSPITGVRTEAFF. For the CDR3, the DNA is TGTGCCAGCAGCCCCATTACAGGGGTGAGGACTGAAGCTTTCTTT.

The sample holds one count of this clone. The rearrangement uses TRBV5-1 and TRBJ2-7, with 12 bases fitting TRBD2. J lost 7 bases, V lost 4 bases, and 6 bases had no gene match. The CDR3 is 14 amino acids. Germline-derived CDR1 and CDR2 are SGHRS and YFSETQ. CDR3 residues: CASSPGLAGFEQYF. The CDR3 nucleotides read TGCGCCAGCAGCCCGGGACTAGCGGGTTTTGAGCAGTACTTC.

The rearrangement joins TRBV7-9 to TRBJ1-2; 7 bases match TRBD1. From germline, CDR1 is SEHNR and CDR2 FQNEAQ (reference sequence). This CDR3 comprises 15 residues. V lost 6 bases and J lost 3; bases outside the gene matches: 10. The CDR3 is CASSTGQTRHYGYTF. The CDR3 bases are TGTGCCAGCAGTACGGGACAGACGAGACACTATGGCTACACCTTC.

This clone was recorded only once. The chain joins TRBV12-3 or TRBV12-4 to TRBJ1-5; D unresolved. The ends were cut back, 7 bases at V and 7 bases at J, with 14 bases in the middle. The CDR3 is made up of 13 amino acids. The CDR3 reads CASTRSPGQPQHF. In DNA form, the CDR3 reads TGTGCCAGCACCCGCTCGCCGGGGCAGCCCCAGCATTTT.

This chain connects TRBV10-1 to TRBJ1-3; D may be TRBD1 (5 bases). Trimming took 0 bases from V and 0 from J, leaving 12 bases between them. The CDR3 covers 17 residues. The germline CDR1 and CDR2 sequences are WNHNN and SYGVQD (reference sequence). The chain's CDR3 is CASSESWGLSSGNTIYF. The CDR3 coding sequence is TGCGCCAGCAGTGAGTCGTGGGGCTTAAGCTCTGGAAACACCATATATTTT.

V gene TRBV13 combines with J gene TRBJ2-5, with D perhaps TRBD1 (7 bases). This CDR3 is 21 amino acids long. Trimming cost V 5 bases and J 4 bases, with 35 bases left between them. The germline CDR1 and CDR2 sequences are PRHDT and FYEKMQ (reference sequence). CDR3 in amino acids: CASSRTRRARTGPWGAETQYF. The CDR3 DNA follows: TGTGCCAGCAGCCGGACGCGACGGGCTCGGACAGGCCCATGGGGGGCAGAGACCCAGTACTTC.

In this sample, this clone turned up many times. The rearrangement joins TRBV5-1 to TRBJ2-5, with a possible D match to TRBD1 (6 bases). The V and J ends lost 4 bases and 3 bases respectively, with 16 bases between them. From germline, CDR1 is SGHRS and CDR2 YFSETQ. The CDR3 totals 15 residues. The CDR3 DNA reads as TGCGCCAGCAGCCGCGAATCTAGGACAGAAGAGACCCAGTACTTC. This translates into CASSRESRTEETQYF.

The genes are TRBV4-3 and TRBJ1-6; 7 bases map to TRBD1. CDR1 is LGHNA and CDR2 is YSLEER in the germline V gene. J lost 3 bases, V lost 1 base, and 0 bases had no gene match. CDR3 length: 15 amino acids. The CDR3 DNA reads TGCGCCAGCAGCCAAGGACAGGGCTATAATTCACCCCTCCACTTT. Translation gives CASSQGQGYNSPLHF.

The chain combines TRBV27 with TRBJ2-3; 8 bases line up with TRBD1. The CDR3 is 18 residues long. The junction had 18 bases not matched to a gene; V was cut back by 2 bases and J by 8 bases. In germline, CDR1 is MNHEY, CDR2 SMNVEV (reference sequence). CDR3 sequence reads: CASSLRPPGQERAGTQYF. Here the CDR3 DNA reads TGTGCCAGCAGTTTAAGGCCTCCGGGACAGGAACGGGCAGGTACGCAGTATTTT.

The rearrangement joins TRBV6-5 to TRBJ1-2; 7 bases map to TRBD1. V shed 4 bases and J 7 bases; nucleotides not matched to a gene: 3. The CDR3 runs 12 residues. Germline V CDR1 and CDR2: MNHEY, SVGAGI. The CDR3 spells CASSSRGLGYTF. The CDR3, as DNA: TGTGCCAGCAGTTCAAGGGGGCTTGGCTACACCTTC.

The chain recombines TRBV4-3 with TRBJ2-3, with 10 bases matching TRBD2. The CDR3 has 15 residues. Trimming at V came to 4 bases and at J to 1 base, leaving 2 bases not matched to a gene. Germline CDR1 is LGHNA and CDR2 is YSLEER. In DNA form, the CDR3 reads TGCGCCAGCAGCCCTGGACTAGCGGGCACAGATACGCAGTATTTT. It codes for CASSPGLAGTDTQYF.

The chain joins TRBV4-2 to TRBJ1-1, with a tentative D call TRBD1 (6 bases). From germline, CDR1 is LGHNA and CDR2 YNFKEQ. The CDR3 loop spans 15 amino acids. V was cut by 4 bases and J by 1 base, with 13 bases left in between. CDR3 coding DNA: TGTGCCAGCAGCCGCGGGGGGCGGTCGAACACTGAAGCTTTCTTT. Encoded protein: CASSRGGRSNTEAFF.

The J gene is TRBJ1-2, the V gene TRBV12-3 or TRBV12-4; D remains unclear. V lost 5 bases to trimming and J lost 0 bases, with 7 bases between them. CDR3 length equals 13 residues. The CDR3 reads CASSLDTNYGYTF. The CDR3 DNA reads as TGTGCCAGCAGTCTCGACACTAACTATGGCTACACCTTC.

The rearrangement links TRBV6-6 to TRBJ1-5, with D maybe TRBD1 (5 bases). Germline CDR1 reads MNHNY; CDR2 reads SVGAGI (reference sequence). This CDR3 contains 15 residues. Trimming removed 6 bases at V and 3 bases at J, with 15 bases between. The CDR3 DNA follows: TGTGCCAGCAGCCCCTTCGGGGGGACCAATCAGCCCCAGCATTTT. This sequence encodes CASSPFGGTNQPQHF.

This sequence joins TRBV29-1 and TRBJ1-1; 10 bases match TRBD1. With 7 bases clipped from V and 0 bases from J, the junction kept 5 bases outside the gene matches. The CDR3 contains 14 residues. Per the germline V gene, CDR1 is SQVTM and CDR2 is ANQGSEA. Written as DNA, the CDR3 is TGCAGCGGGGGGACAGGGGACATGAACACTGAAGCTTTCTTT. Protein sequence: CSGGTGDMNTEAFF.

This sequence joins TRBV7-3 and TRBJ2-2; unclear D gene. The germline V gene has CDR1 SGHTA and CDR2 FQGTGA. The CDR3 runs to 18 residues. Trimming shortened V by 1 base and J by 0 bases, and 15 bases separated the two germline ends. The CDR3 is CASSLSRAALTNTGELFF. CDR3 DNA sequence: TGTGCCAGCAGCTTAAGCCGCGCGGCACTGACGAACACCGGGGAGCTGTTTTTT.

This clone was observed a handful of times. The chain employs TRBV7-9 and TRBJ2-3, with TRBD2 as a possible D gene (6 bases). This CDR3 region has 14 residues. Germline CDR1 reads SEHNR; CDR2 reads FQNEAQ (reference sequence). Deletions cut 7 bases from V and 7 bases from J, with 18 bases between. The CDR3 loop reads CASMPGTPGYTQYF. As DNA, the CDR3 is TGTGCCAGCATGCCCGGGACTCCCGGTTATACGCAGTATTTT.

This rearrangement joins TRBV7-2 to TRBJ1-2; D is possibly TRBD1 (5 bases). V was cut by 5 bases and J by 6 bases, with 19 bases left in between. This CDR3 has 15 amino acids. Germline lookup yields CDR1 SGHTA and CDR2 FQGNSA. Here the CDR3 DNA reads TGTGCCAGCAGCCGGAACCCTATCCAAGGGGATGGCTACACCTTC. It yields the protein CASSRNPIQGDGYTF.

This chain connects TRBV27 to TRBJ2-7; D is undetermined. Germline V CDR1 and CDR2: MNHEY, SMNVEV (reference sequence). The ends were cut back, 3 bases at V and 2 bases at J, with 8 bases in the middle. CDR3 length: 13 residues. CDR3 nucleotides: TGTGCCAGCAGTTTTAAAACGGCCTACGAGCAGTACTTC. Translating it yields CASSFKTAYEQYF.

J is TRBJ1-6 and V is TRBV6-5; possibly TRBD1 for D (5 bases). CDR1 is MNHEY and CDR2 is SVGAGI in the germline V gene. V was pared by 4 bases and J by 8 bases, with 9 bases between. The CDR3 runs to 13 residues. The CDR3 protein is CASSSLTDSPLHF. For the CDR3, the DNA is TGTGCCAGCAGTTCCCTGACAGATTCACCCCTCCACTTT.

The chain is built from TRBV11-2 and TRBJ2-7; 7 positions agree with TRBD1. Germline V gives CDR1 SGHAT, CDR2 FQNNGV. CDR3 length: 16 residues. The V segment lost 3 bases and the J segment 0 bases; nucleotides outside the gene matches: 8. CDR3 sequence reads: CASSLGADRASYEQYF. In DNA, the CDR3 is TGTGCCAGCAGCTTGGGAGCAGACAGGGCCTCCTACGAGCAGTACTTC. Complete variable domain (other parts from reference TRBV11-2 and TRBJ2-7): EAGVAQSPRYKIIEKRQSVAFWCNPISGHATLYWYQQILGQGPKLLIQFQNNGVVDDSQLPKDRFSAERLKGVDSTLKIQPAKLEDSAVYLCASSLGADRASYEQYFGPGTRLTVT.

This clone appeared a single time. The genes are TRBV11-2 and TRBJ2-5; TRBD2 aligns across 11 bases. V gave up 0 bases and J gave up 1 base; unmatched junction bases: 4. The CDR3 is 17 amino acids. Germline V gene data show CDR1 as SGHAT and CDR2 as FQNNGV. DNA of the CDR3: TGTGCCAGCAGCTTAGATCAGGGGACTAGCGGCCAAGAGACCCAGTACTTC. Protein product: CASSLDQGTSGQETQYF.

The chain has TRBV11-2 and TRBJ2-2, with 10 positions matching TRBD2. CDR1 and CDR2 from the germline V gene are SGHAT and FQNNGV. Trimming at V came to 5 bases and at J to 3 bases, leaving 9 bases not matched to a gene. This CDR3 is 17 amino acids long. The CDR3 nucleotides are TGTGCCAGCAGCCCGGCACTAGCGGGACACTACACCGGGGAGCTGTTTTTT. Its translation: CASSPALAGHYTGELFF.

The V call is TRBV6-5, the J call TRBJ1-5; possibly TRBD1 for D (5 bases). The CDR3 is 15 amino acids. V lost 0 bases and J 6 bases, leaving 12 bases between the germline ends. The germline V gene has CDR1 MNHEY and CDR2 SVGAGI. The chain's CDR3 is CASSYSRQPPQPQHF. The DNA for the CDR3 is TGTGCCAGCAGTTACTCAAGACAGCCTCCTCAGCCCCAGCATTTT.

The chain links TRBV18 to TRBJ1-4, with 7 bases lining up with TRBD1. Germline CDR1 and CDR2: KGHSH and LQKENI. This CDR3 contains 15 residues. The ends lost 6 bases at V and 7 bases at J; junction bases unmatched: 11. The CDR3 sequence: CASSQEGAQSEKLFF. CDR3 nucleotide sequence: TGTGCCAGCTCTCAGGAGGGGGCGCAGAGTGAAAAACTGTTTTTT.